Listed here are 13 T cell receptor beta chains from one sample, sequenced in a study of blood T cell repertoires in COVID-19. Using immunoSEQ multiplex PCR, the repertoire was profiled, and TCRdb retains in-frame clones only, with some absent. The sample lists roughly 260,000 clones, about 91% seen once, with approximately 2.6% in the top ten. The sequenced sample was peripheral blood. Receptor source: a person aged 18-30 years with COVID-19, enrolled during active disease.

The rearrangement uses TRBV19 and TRBJ2-7, with D perhaps TRBD1 (6 bases). V lost 1 base and J lost 0, with 10 bases in between. CDR1 and CDR2 (germline): LNHDA, SQIVND (reference sequence). The CDR3 sequence is 15 residues long. The CDR3 here is CASSIARGPSYEQYF. The CDR3 DNA sequence: TGTGCCAGTAGTATAGCCAGGGGCCCCTCCTACGAGCAGTACTTC.

The chain joins TRBV7-2 to TRBJ2-7; a weak D match, TRBD2 (5 bases). In germline, CDR1 is SGHTA, CDR2 FQGNSA. CDR3 length: 13 residues. The V gene lost 7 bases and the J gene lost 1 base, with 11 bases spanning the gap. CDR3 bases: TGTGCCAGCACCCTCCCGGGGTCCTACGAGCAGTACTTC. Residues: CASTLPGSYEQYF.

The chain carries TRBV19 and TRBJ1-1, with D possibly being TRBD1 (6 bases). Trimming pared 3 bases from V and 2 bases from J, leaving 10 bases between. Germline V gene sequence: CDR1 LNHDA, CDR2 SQIVND (reference sequence). The CDR3 spans 14 residues. The CDR3 DNA follows: TGTGCCAGTAGTATTGGACAGTTCAACACTGAAGCTTTCTTT. Translation: CASSIGQFNTEAFF.

The chain links TRBV18 to TRBJ1-4; D may be TRBD1 (6 bases). The CDR3 contains 14 residues. The V gene lost 4 bases and the J gene lost 6 bases, with 12 bases spanning the gap. Germline V gene lookup returns CDR1 KGHSH and CDR2 LQKENI. CDR3 bases: TGTGCCAGCTCACTTGACAGGAACGATGAAAAACTGTTTTTT. It yields the protein CASSLDRNDEKLFF.

In regard to this clone: This sample includes further DNA sequences coding for the same CDR3. V is TRBV19 and J is TRBJ1-1; D gene unclear. Germline V gene sequence: CDR1 LNHDA, CDR2 SQIVND (reference sequence). Trimming shortened V by 2 bases and J by 0 bases, and 7 bases separated the two germline ends. The CDR3 covers 14 residues. CDR3 DNA: TGTGCCAGTAGTATAAGAGAGTTGAACACTGAAGCTTTCTTT. It specifies CASSIRELNTEAFF. The full variable domain, completed using reference TRBV19 and TRBJ1-1, is DGGITQSPKYLFRKEGQNVTLSCEQNLNHDAMYWYRQDPGQGLRLIYYSQIVNDFQKGDIAEGYSVSREKKESFPLTVTSAQKNPTAFYLCASSIRELNTEAFFGQGTRLTVV.

V is TRBV5-6 and J is TRBJ2-7; 7 bases agree with TRBD2. The germline gives CDR1 SGHDT, CDR2 YYEEEE. Trimming removed 0 bases from V and 3 bases from J; junction bases left unmatched: 3. This CDR3 comprises 14 residues. CDR3 loop: CASSLGWGGYEQYF. CDR3 nucleotide sequence: TGTGCCAGCAGCTTGGGATGGGGGGGCTACGAGCAGTACTTC.

This chain connects TRBV2 to TRBJ2-7; TRBD2 aligns across 9 bases. V shed 9 bases and J 6 bases; nucleotides not matched to a gene: 15. CDR1 is SNHLY and CDR2 is FYNNEI in the germline V gene. This CDR3 has 15 amino acids. The DNA for the CDR3 is TGTGCCAGTTTGCGGGAGGGCCACTTCGAGGGCGAGCAGTACTTC. Amino acids: CASLREGHFEGEQYF. The full variable domain, its missing parts supplied by reference TRBV2 and TRBJ2-7, is EPEVTQTPSHQVTQMGQEVILRCVPISNHLYFYWYRQILGQKVEFLVSFYNNEISEKSEIFDDQFSVERPDGSNFTLKIRSTKLEDSAMYFCASLREGHFEGEQYFGPGTRLTVT.

The chain links TRBV5-1 to TRBJ2-5; D unresolved. The CDR3 loop spans 13 amino acids. The germline V gene encodes CDR1 SGHRS and CDR2 YFSETQ. Trimming cost V 0 bases and J 5 bases, with 8 bases left between them. The CDR3 DNA sequence: TGCGCCAGCAGCTTGGGACTGATGGAGACCCAGTACTTC. This gives the protein CASSLGLMETQYF.

The chain recombines TRBV27 with TRBJ1-5, with D unclear. Trimming shortened V by 3 bases and J by 3 bases, and 6 bases separated the two germline ends. CDR1 and CDR2 from the germline V gene are MNHEY and SMNVEV (reference sequence). The CDR3 runs 13 residues. This CDR3 is CASSFGANQPQHF. CDR3 DNA sequence: TGTGCCAGCAGTTTCGGAGCCAATCAGCCCCAGCATTTT.

The V call is TRBV7-9, the J call TRBJ1-4; D not resolved. The length of the CDR3 is 16 residues. Germline loops: CDR1 SEHNR, CDR2 FQNEAQ (reference sequence). V lost 3 bases and J lost 1, with 12 bases in between. This CDR3 is CASSFAPGETNEKLFF. The CDR3 DNA is TGTGCCAGCAGCTTCGCCCCCGGGGAAACTAATGAAAAACTGTTTTTT.

The CDR3 nucleotides read TGTGCTAGTGGTTTGCGGCTAGCGGGAGGGCCCACCGAGCAGTTCTTC. Its protein product is CASGLRLAGGPTEQFF. This sequence joins TRBV12-5 and TRBJ2-1; 12 nucleotides match TRBD2. Germline CDR1 and CDR2: LGHNT and FRNRAP. The length of the CDR3 is 16 residues. V lost 2 bases, J lost 10 bases, and 9 bases stayed unmatched.

The J gene is TRBJ1-4, the V gene TRBV5-4; D not resolved. CDR3 length: 13 amino acids. Deletions cut 6 bases from V and 5 bases from J, with 11 bases between. Looked up from germline, CDR1 is SGHNT and CDR2 is YYREEE (reference sequence). The CDR3 protein is CASNNRPNEKLFF. In DNA form, the CDR3 reads TGTGCCAGCAACAACCGCCCGAATGAAAAACTGTTTTTT.

The chain is built from TRBV6-5 and TRBJ2-7; weak D call: TRBD1 (6 bases). Germline CDR1 is MNHEY and CDR2 is SVGAGI. Trimming cost V 5 bases and J 3 bases, with 11 bases left between them. The CDR3 contains 13 residues. The CDR3 loop is CASSPGHNYEQYF. The CDR3 nucleotides are TGTGCCAGCAGTCCGGGACATAACTACGAGCAGTACTTC.